The source of this T cell receptor beta chain is a study of blood T cells in healthy people across ages. Study-wide results and limits: With age, beta diversity per million T cells declined roughly linearly, significantly by 35 to 40.

This clonotype was counted between two and nine times. The antigen is unknown. Next came a second PCR, run for about 7 to 12 cycles, which used a sample-barcoded 5' primer along with a J-beta primer mix. TCRdb processed the 5' RACE reads anew with MiXCR; each CDR3 protein has one entry. The repertoire consists of approximately 800,000 distinct CDR3 sequences, with around 36% occurring once and the leading ten covering 10% to 15%. This CDR3 region has 15 residues. With 0 bases removed from V and 4 bases from J, the gap between germline ends came to 12 bases. In germline, CDR1 is SGHDT, CDR2 YYEEEE. The source material was blood. This chain uses TRBV5-6 with TRBJ2-3; D call uncertain. The receptor comes from a man aged 18 to 29 in good health. Here the CDR3 reads CASSLGKPWPDTQYF. DNA of the CDR3: TGTGCCAGCAGCTTGGGGAAGCCGTGGCCAGATACGCAGTATTTT.